This T cell receptor beta chain came from a study of control samples from healthy donors and cancer patients. There are 18 residues in the CDR3. V was trimmed by 0 bases and J by 3 bases, leaving 16 bases between them. Germline CDR1 SGHDT, CDR2 YYEEEE. Assay used: immunoSEQ multiplex PCR; TCRdb lists only in-frame clones, some missing. The sample has 20,000 to 25,000 clones, 85% to 90% seen once. Material for sequencing was PBMCs. The rearrangement joins TRBV5-6 to TRBJ1-6; a weak D match, TRBD1 (5 bases). This clonotype originated in a man aged 60 to 75 with head and neck cancer. The CDR3 DNA is TGTGCCAGCAGCTTGGGGGGCGTCGGGTTTTACTATAATTCACCCCTCCACTTT. Translation: CASSLGGVGFYYNSPLHF.